This note documents a single T cell receptor beta chain sequence. As yet, its antigen is unknown. Primed by a sample-barcoded 5' primer and a J-beta primer mix, a second PCR proceeded for 7 to 11 cycles. A single record per CDR3 protein comes from TCRdb applying MiXCR to the 5' RACE reads. The data contain around 1,000,000 distinct CDR3 sequences, approximately 25% of them singletons. These data come from a study of blood T cells in healthy people across ages. Study-level background: With template switching, about one barcoded beta molecule was captured per two T cells.

Whole-study findings and limits: There were more naive CD4+ cells and higher diversity in long-lived donors than in aged donors.

The same sample was also used in a study of T cells of mothers and their children. That study adds: Study donors consisted of a few healthy Caucasian mothers and their six children. No T cell clones of persistent microchimeric origin were detected.

The TCR was taken from a girl aged 2-10 years in good health. The sample taken for sequencing was blood.

This chain's CDR3 is CASSQVGGHYEQYF. The CDR3 region has the DNA TGCGCCAGCAGCCAAGTAGGGGGCCACTACGAGCAGTACTTC. The V and J genes are TRBV4-3 and TRBJ2-5, with 7 bases aligning to TRBD1. The assigned J gene may be wrong: the sequence end matches TRBJ2-7 better. CDR1 and CDR2 (germline): LGHNA, YSLEER. The CDR3 contains 14 residues.